A selection of T cell receptor beta chains follows, all from one sample in a study of blood T cells in healthy people across ages. One entry per CDR3 protein, called by TCRdb with MiXCR from the 5' RACE reads. The profile shows approximately 690,000 distinct CDR3 sequences, less than 45% of them singletons. The sample was blood. The receptors were gathered from a man of 80 years or more in good health. The CDR3 runs from the conserved cysteine through the conserved F or W. The D gene is left open where the match is weak. For some rows the clone size is stated as once, few or many, or as a class when expanded; others skip it.

NA	TRBV6-2/TRBV6-3	many	TRBJ2-5	CASSYWAVQETQYF	TGTGCCAGCAGTTACTGGGCGGTTCAAGAGACCCAGTACTTC
TRBD2	TRBV10-2	few	TRBJ2-3	CASSDTSGVTDTQYF	TGCGCCAGCAGTGATACTAGCGGGGTCACAGATACGCAGTATTTT
NA	TRBV2	NA	TRBJ2-3	CASTLGTSDTQYF	TGTGCCAGCACCTTAGGGACCTCAGATACGCAGTATTTT
NA	TRBV29-1	many	TRBJ2-7	CSAKNQQASYEQYF	TGCAGCGCAAAGAATCAGCAGGCGTCCTACGAGCAGTACTTC
TRBD2	TRBV5-1	few	TRBJ2-1	CASSPGLAVGEQFF	TGCGCCAGCAGCCCGGGACTAGCGGTCGGTGAGCAGTTCTTC
NA	TRBV7-2	many	TRBJ2-1	CASSPMNEQFF	TGTGCCAGCAGCCCGATGAATGAGCAGTTCTTC
TRBD2	TRBV7-9	few	TRBJ2-1	CASTRTSGGLSAYNEQFF	TGTGCCAGCACCCGGACTAGCGGGGGGCTATCCGCCTACAATGAGCAGTTCTTC
NA	TRBV7-8	NA	TRBJ2-2	CASSRLASRELFF	TGTGCCAGCAGCCGCCTCGCGTCTAGGGAGCTGTTTTTT
TRBD1	TRBV5-4	NA	TRBJ1-2	CASISAGGDYGYTF	TGTGCCAGCATCTCCGCAGGGGGCGACTATGGCTACACCTTC
TRBD2	TRBV7-9	once	TRBJ2-3	CASSPAAGGTDTQYF	TGTGCCAGCAGCCCGGCAGCGGGGGGCACAGATACGCAGTATTTT
TRBD1	TRBV5-1	many	TRBJ1-1	CASSKGGWTEAFF	TGCGCCAGCAGCAAAGGGGGCTGGACTGAAGCTTTCTTT
NA	TRBV7-3	NA	TRBJ2-2	CASSLELSTGELFF	TGTGCCAGCAGCTTAGAACTCTCCACCGGGGAGCTGTTTTTT
NA	TRBV5-8	few	TRBJ2-5	CASSADPSGETQYF	TGTGCCAGCAGCGCCGACCCGTCGGGAGAGACCCAGTACTTC
TRBD2	TRBV11-2	NA	TRBJ2-1	CASSSGTSGQRFF	TGTGCCAGCAGCTCAGGAACTAGCGGTCAACGGTTCTTC
TRBD1	TRBV20-1	NA	TRBJ1-4	CSGVGRGTGGYEKLFF	TGCAGCGGTGTTGGTCGGGGGACAGGGGGTTATGAAAAACTGTTTTTT
NA	TRBV20-1	few	TRBJ2-3	CSAPTGWTSTDTQYF	TGCAGTGCACCTACAGGGTGGACTAGCACAGATACGCAGTATTTT
NA	TRBV20-1	NA	TRBJ1-5	CSAKLTGRFSNRPQHF	TGCAGTGCTAAATTGACAGGCCGATTTAGCAATCGGCCCCAGCATTTT
NA	TRBV21-1	NA	TRBJ2-2	CASINGAASGTTGELFF	TGTGCCAGCATCAACGGTGCTGCTAGCGGAACCACCGGGGAGCTGTTTTTT
TRBD1	TRBV4-3	NA	TRBJ2-1	CASSQDRDRGYNEQFF	TGCGCCAGCAGCCAAGACCGGGACAGGGGCTACAATGAGCAGTTCTTC
TRBD2	TRBV20-1	few	TRBJ2-1	CSALKSGTSGDYNEQFF	TGCAGTGCTTTAAAGAGTGGTACTAGCGGGGACTACAATGAGCAGTTCTTC
NA	TRBV5-1	few	TRBJ2-3	CASSVPMSDTQYF	TGCGCCAGTTCCGTCCCGATGTCAGATACGCAGTATTTT
TRBD1	TRBV7-9	few	TRBJ2-4	CASSFQTGAGNIQYF	TGTGCCAGCAGCTTCCAAACAGGGGCGGGAAACATTCAGTACTTC
TRBD1	TRBV5-1	NA	TRBJ2-3	CASSFGTGAKADTQYF	TGCGCCAGCAGCTTTGGGACAGGGGCGAAAGCAGATACGCAGTATTTT
NA	TRBV6-2/TRBV6-3	NA	TRBJ1-2	CASSYPNYGYTF	TGTGCCAGCAGTTACCCAAACTATGGCTACACCTTC
TRBD1	TRBV28	NA	TRBJ1-1	CASSFQGVNTEAFF	TGTGCCAGCAGTTTCCAGGGGGTGAACACTGAAGCTTTCTTT
NA	TRBV9	many	TRBJ1-1	CASSVEDRRNTEAFF	TGTGCCAGCAGCGTAGAGGACAGAAGGAACACTGAAGCTTTCTTT
NA	TRBV18	NA	TRBJ1-2	CASSPESGALPAYGYTF	TGTGCCAGCTCACCAGAGTCAGGAGCACTGCCCGCCTATGGCTACACCTTC
TRBD1	TRBV7-2	NA	TRBJ1-1	CASSSGTGGNVAFF	TGTGCCAGCAGCTCCGGGACAGGGGGCAATGTAGCTTTCTTT
NA	TRBV7-8	few	TRBJ1-2	CASSLALGGGHNYGYTF	TGTGCCAGCAGCTTAGCGCTGGGGGGGGGACATAACTATGGCTACACCTTC
NA	TRBV3-1	NA	TRBJ2-7	CASSQGQLSYEQYF	TGTGCCAGCAGCCAAGGACAGCTCTCCTACGAGCAGTACTTC
TRBD2	TRBV20-1	few	TRBJ2-1	CSAPRRTSGHNEQFF	TGCAGTGCTCCTAGGAGGACTAGCGGACACAATGAGCAGTTCTTC
NA	TRBV7-8	NA	TRBJ1-1	CASSYTGSTEAFF	TGTGCCAGCAGCTATACAGGGTCTACTGAAGCTTTCTTT
NA	TRBV29-1	NA	TRBJ1-1	CSVEDLRRAFF	TGCAGCGTTGAAGATCTTAGGCGAGCTTTCTTT
TRBD2	TRBV19	NA	TRBJ2-7	CASKGPPAGGAEQYF	TGTGCCAGTAAAGGCCCCCCAGCGGGAGGTGCCGAGCAGTACTTC
NA	TRBV6-1	NA	TRBJ2-7	CASSEERRRYEQYF	TGTGCCAGCAGTGAAGAACGACGGCGCTACGAGCAGTACTTC
TRBD2	TRBV6-1	NA	TRBJ2-3	CASRPLGASGSTDTQYF	TGTGCCAGCAGACCCTTAGGGGCTAGCGGTAGCACAGATACGCAGTATTTT
TRBD2	TRBV4-2	NA	TRBJ2-3	CAGSQERFGGGSTDTQYF	TGTGCCGGCAGCCAAGAGCGCTTCGGGGGGGGTAGCACAGATACGCAGTATTTT
TRBD1	TRBV9	NA	TRBJ1-2	CASSVRGQGGGYTF	TGTGCCAGCAGCGTGCGAGGACAGGGGGGTGGCTACACCTTC
TRBD2	TRBV20-1	NA	TRBJ2-3	CSARRTGRDTQYF	TGCAGTGCTAGGAGAACCGGGAGGGATACGCAGTATTTT
NA	TRBV4-1	few	TRBJ2-7	CASSQEHRLTGEQYF	TGCGCCAGCAGCCAGGAACACCGCCTCACTGGCGAGCAGTACTTC
TRBD1	TRBV10-3	NA	TRBJ2-7	CATSERDRGSYEQYF	TGTGCCACCAGTGAACGGGACAGGGGTTCCTACGAGCAGTACTTC
NA	TRBV14	NA	TRBJ1-1	CASSQATGCEAFF	TGTGCCAGCAGCCAAGCGACCGGTTGTGAAGCTTTCTTT
TRBD2	TRBV11-2	many	TRBJ2-3	CASSHWTSGVTDTQYF	TGTGCCAGCAGCCATTGGACTAGCGGGGTCACAGATACGCAGTATTTT
NA	TRBV12-3/TRBV12-4	NA	TRBJ2-6	CASSFPGTSSGANVLTF	TGTGCCAGCAGTTTCCCCGGGACCTCCTCTGGGGCCAACGTCCTGACTTTC
NA	TRBV4-3	NA	TRBJ1-2	CASSQGQTAHYGYTF	TGCGCCAGCAGCCAAGGGCAAACAGCTCACTATGGCTACACCTTC
NA	TRBV30	NA	TRBJ2-3	CAWSGAVFTDTQYF	TGTGCCTGGAGTGGAGCGGTATTTACAGATACGCAGTATTTT
TRBD2	TRBV20-1	NA	TRBJ2-1	CSARERAGAGEQFF	TGCAGTGCTAGAGAACGAGCGGGAGCTGGTGAGCAGTTCTTC
NA	TRBV7-2	NA	TRBJ2-7	CASSTWDEQYF	TGTGCCAGCAGCACCTGGGACGAGCAGTACTTC
NA	TRBV7-2	many	TRBJ2-1	CAGLTSIRANEQFF	TGTGCCGGTCTCACCTCGATTCGAGCCAATGAGCAGTTCTTC
TRBD1	TRBV6-2/TRBV6-3	NA	TRBJ1-6	CASSYGRPGGQGYNSPLHF	TGTGCCAGCAGTTACGGGCGTCCGGGAGGACAGGGGTATAATTCACCCCTCCACTTT
TRBD2	TRBV7-2	NA	TRBJ2-3	CASSLGGGAGDTQYF	TGTGCCAGCAGCTTGGGCGGGGGGGCCGGAGATACGCAGTATTTT
TRBD1	TRBV7-3	few	TRBJ1-1	CASSLTGVRGTEAFF	TGTGCCAGCAGTTTAACAGGGGTTAGAGGGACTGAAGCTTTCTTT